This T cell receptor (beta chain) was recorded in a study of T cells in localized non-small cell lung cancer. Trimming stripped 5 bases from V and 0 bases from J, with 11 bases between. Germline CDR1 reads SEHNR; CDR2 reads FQNEAQ (reference sequence). The CDR3 has 15 residues. Measured with immunoSEQ multiplex PCR; TCRdb has only the in-frame clones, and not every one. The data show about 40,000 clones, with 65% to 90% seen just once and under 7.5% held by the top ten. The study, taken as a whole, reports: Among the tissues sampled, uninvolved adjacent lung had the highest T cell clonality, above tumor. Higher blood T cell density tracked longer overall survival.

In regard to this clone: Its antigen remains unidentified.

This receptor was taken from a male donor at least 60 years old with stage II lung adenocarcinoma. Material: peripheral blood mononuclear cells, obtained before any cancer treatment. This rearrangement joins TRBV7-9 to TRBJ1-3; D is undetermined. The CDR3: CASSLTGSSGNTIYF. CDR3 nucleotide sequence: TGTGCCAGCAGCCTCACCGGGAGCTCTGGAAACACCATATATTTT.